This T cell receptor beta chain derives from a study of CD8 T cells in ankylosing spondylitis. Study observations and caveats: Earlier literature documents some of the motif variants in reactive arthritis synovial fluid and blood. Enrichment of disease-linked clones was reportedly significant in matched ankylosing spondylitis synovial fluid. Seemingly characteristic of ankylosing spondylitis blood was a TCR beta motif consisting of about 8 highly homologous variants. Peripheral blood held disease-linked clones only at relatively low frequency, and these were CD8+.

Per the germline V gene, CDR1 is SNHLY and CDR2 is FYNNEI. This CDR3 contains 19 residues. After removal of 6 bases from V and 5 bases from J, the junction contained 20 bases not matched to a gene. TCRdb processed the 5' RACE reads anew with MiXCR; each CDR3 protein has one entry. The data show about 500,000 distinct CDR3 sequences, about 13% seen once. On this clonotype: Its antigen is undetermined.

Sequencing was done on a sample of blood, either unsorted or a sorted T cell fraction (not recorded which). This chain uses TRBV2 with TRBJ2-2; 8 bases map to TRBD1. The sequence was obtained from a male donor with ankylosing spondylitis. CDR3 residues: CASRRGGQAFPRWTGELFF. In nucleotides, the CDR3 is TGTGCCAGCAGGCGAGGGGGACAGGCCTTCCCCCGATGGACCGGGGAGCTGTTTTTT.